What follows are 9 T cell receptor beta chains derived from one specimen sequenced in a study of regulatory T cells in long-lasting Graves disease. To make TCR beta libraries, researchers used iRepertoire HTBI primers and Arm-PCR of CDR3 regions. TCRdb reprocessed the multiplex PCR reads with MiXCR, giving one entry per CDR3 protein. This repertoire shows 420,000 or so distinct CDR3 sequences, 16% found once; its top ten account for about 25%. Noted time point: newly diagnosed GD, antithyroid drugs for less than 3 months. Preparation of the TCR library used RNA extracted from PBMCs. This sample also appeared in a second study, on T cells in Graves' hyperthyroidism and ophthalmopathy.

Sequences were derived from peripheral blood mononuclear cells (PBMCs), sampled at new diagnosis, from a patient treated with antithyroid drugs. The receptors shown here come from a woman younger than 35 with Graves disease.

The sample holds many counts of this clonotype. The DNA of the CDR3 is TGTGCCAGCAGAAGCTTCGGGAGCACAGATACGCAGTATTTT. Its translation is CASRSFGSTDTQYF. The chain couples TRBV12-3 or TRBV12-4 to TRBJ2-3, with unresolved D. The CDR3 has 14 amino acids. V was trimmed by 6 bases and J by 0 bases, leaving 10 bases between them.

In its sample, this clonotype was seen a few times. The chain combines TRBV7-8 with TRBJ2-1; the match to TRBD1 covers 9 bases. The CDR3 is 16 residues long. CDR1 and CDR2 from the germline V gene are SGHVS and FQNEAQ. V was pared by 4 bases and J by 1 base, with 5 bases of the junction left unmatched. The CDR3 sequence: CASSYRDRDSYNEQFF. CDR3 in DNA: TGTGCCAGCAGCTACCGGGACAGGGATTCCTACAATGAGCAGTTCTTC.

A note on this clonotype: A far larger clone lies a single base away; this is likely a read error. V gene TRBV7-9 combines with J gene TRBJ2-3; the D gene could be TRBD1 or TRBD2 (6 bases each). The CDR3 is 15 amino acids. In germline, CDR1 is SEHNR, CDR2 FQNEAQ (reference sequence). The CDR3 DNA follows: TGTGCCAGCAGCTTAGTTGGCGGGGACACAGATGCGCAGTATTTT. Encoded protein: CASSLVGGDTDAQYF.

The CDR3 DNA is TGTGCCAGACCATCCTGGCACCCGTGGGCTTACGAGCAGTACTTC. Encoded protein: CARPSWHPWAYEQYF. This sequence joins TRBV28 and TRBJ2-7; no definite D call. The V gene lost 9 bases and the J gene lost 4 bases, with 22 bases spanning the gap. The germline gives CDR1 MDHEN, CDR2 SYDVKM. The CDR3 has 15 amino acids.

CDR3 sequence (DNA): TGTGCCTGGAGCCGAAAAGACAGAAACACCATATATTTT. Translation gives CAWSRKDRNTIYF. The J gene is TRBJ1-3, the V gene TRBV30; no clear D gene. CDR3 length equals 13 residues. In germline, CDR1 is GTSNPN, CDR2 SVGIG (reference sequence). Trimming removed 3 bases from V and 5 bases from J, with 11 bases in between.

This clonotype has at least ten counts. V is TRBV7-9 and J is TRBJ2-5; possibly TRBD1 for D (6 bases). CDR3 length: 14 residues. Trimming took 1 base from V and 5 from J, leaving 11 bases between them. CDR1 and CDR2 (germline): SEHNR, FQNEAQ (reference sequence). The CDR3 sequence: CASSLVQGMETQYF. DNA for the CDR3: TGTGCCAGCAGCTTAGTTCAGGGGATGGAGACCCAGTACTTC.

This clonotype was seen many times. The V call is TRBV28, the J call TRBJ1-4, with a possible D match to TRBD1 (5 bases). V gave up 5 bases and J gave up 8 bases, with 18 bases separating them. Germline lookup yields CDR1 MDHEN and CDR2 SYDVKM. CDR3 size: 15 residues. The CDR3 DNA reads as TGTGCCAGCAGTCTTACGGGGCAGGCTAGGGAAAAACTGTTTTTT. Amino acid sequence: CASSLTGQAREKLFF.

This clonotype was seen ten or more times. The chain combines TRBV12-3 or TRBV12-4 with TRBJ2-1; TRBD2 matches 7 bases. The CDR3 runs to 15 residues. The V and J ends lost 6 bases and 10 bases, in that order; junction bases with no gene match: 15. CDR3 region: CASSRGVTSPDEQFF. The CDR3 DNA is TGTGCCAGCAGCCGGGGGGTAACATCGCCGGACGAGCAGTTCTTC.

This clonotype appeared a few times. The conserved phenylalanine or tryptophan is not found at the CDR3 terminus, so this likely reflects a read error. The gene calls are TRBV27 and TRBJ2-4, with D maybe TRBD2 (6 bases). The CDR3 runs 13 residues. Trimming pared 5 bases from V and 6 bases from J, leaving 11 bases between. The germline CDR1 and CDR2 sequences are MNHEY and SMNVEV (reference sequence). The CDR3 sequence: CASSQPGGNIQYV. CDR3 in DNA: TGTGCCAGCAGTCAACCCGGGGGAAACATTCAGTACGTC.